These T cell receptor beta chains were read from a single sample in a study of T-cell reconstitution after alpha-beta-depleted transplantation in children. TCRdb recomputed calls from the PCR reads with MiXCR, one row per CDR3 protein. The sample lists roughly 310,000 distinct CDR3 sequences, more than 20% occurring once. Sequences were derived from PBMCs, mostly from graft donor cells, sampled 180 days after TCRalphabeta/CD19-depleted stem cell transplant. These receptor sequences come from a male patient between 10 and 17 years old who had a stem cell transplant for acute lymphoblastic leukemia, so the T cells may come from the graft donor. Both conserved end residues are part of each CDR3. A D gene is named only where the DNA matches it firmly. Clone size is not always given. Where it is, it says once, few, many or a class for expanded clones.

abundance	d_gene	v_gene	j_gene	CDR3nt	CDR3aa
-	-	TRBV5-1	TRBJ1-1	TGCGCCAGCAGCTTGGACGTAGGGGGGGCGCAGGTTGAAGCTTTCTTT	CASSLDVGGAQVEAFF
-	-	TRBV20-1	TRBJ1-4	TGCAGTGCTAGAATATCGGGCCGACATGAAAAACTGTTTTTT	CSARISGRHEKLFF
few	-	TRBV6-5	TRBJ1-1	TGTGCCAGCAGTTACTCGCGTCTCAGGAGGGGCACTGAAGCTTTCTTT	CASSYSRLRRGTEAFF
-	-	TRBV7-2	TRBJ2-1	TGTGCCAGCAGCTTATGGGAACAGGGTGAGCAGTTCTTC	CASSLWEQGEQFF
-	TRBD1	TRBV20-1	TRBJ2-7	TGCAGTGCTTCATCCGGGACAGGCCCCGGGTACTTC	CSASSGTGPGYF
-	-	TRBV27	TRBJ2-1	TGTGCCAGCAGTTTATCCAGCAACAATGAGCAGTTCTTC	CASSLSSNNEQFF
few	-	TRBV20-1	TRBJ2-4	TGCAGTGCTGGGGACTCGGCGGGGGCCAAAAACATTCAGTACTTC	CSAGDSAGAKNIQYF
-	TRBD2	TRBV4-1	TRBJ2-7	TGCGCCAGCAGCAACGGACTAGCGGGAGGGGGCTACGAGCAGTACTTC	CASSNGLAGGGYEQYF
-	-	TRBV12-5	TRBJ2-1	TGTGCTAGTGGTCCCCCGAGCCTCAGGGCGCTAGGGTACAATGAGCAGTTCTTC	CASGPPSLRALGYNEQFF
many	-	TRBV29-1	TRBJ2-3	TGCAGCGTTTCTAGCAGACACACAGATACGCAGTATTTT	CSVSSRHTDTQYF
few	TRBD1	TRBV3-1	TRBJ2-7	TGTGCCACCAGGGCGTGGGGACAGGGTCACGAGCAGTACTTC	CATRAWGQGHEQYF
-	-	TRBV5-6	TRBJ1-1	TGTGCCAGCAACATTATTTTGAACACTGAAGCTTTCTTT	CASNIILNTEAFF
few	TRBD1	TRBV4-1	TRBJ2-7	TGCGCCAGCAGCCAGGCCGCCGGGACAGGGAGTCTTGAGCAGTACTTC	CASSQAAGTGSLEQYF
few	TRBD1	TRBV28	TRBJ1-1	TGTGCCAGCAGTTTACCGGACAGGGGCCGCGGGAACACTGAAGCTTTCTTT	CASSLPDRGRGNTEAFF
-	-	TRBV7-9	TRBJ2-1	TGTGCCAGCAGCTTAGACCCAGGGGCCCCCCACAATGAGCAGTTCTTC	CASSLDPGAPHNEQFF
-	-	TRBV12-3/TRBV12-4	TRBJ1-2	TGTGCCAGCAGGCCCGGGACCTCTGGCTACACCTTC	CASRPGTSGYTF
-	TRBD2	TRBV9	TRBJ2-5	TGTGCCAGCAGCTGGGACGGGAGGGAAGAGACCCAGTACTTC	CASSWDGREETQYF
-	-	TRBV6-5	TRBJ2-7	TGTGCCAGCAGTTACTCGTTAACAGGGTTGCACGAGCAGTACTTC	CASSYSLTGLHEQYF
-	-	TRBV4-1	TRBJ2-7	TGCGCCAGCAGCCAGCCAGGGGTTGGGGAGCAGTACTTC	CASSQPGVGEQYF
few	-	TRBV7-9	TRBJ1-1	TGTGCCAGCAGGGCGGGCCTGAACACTGAAGCTTTCTTT	CASRAGLNTEAFF
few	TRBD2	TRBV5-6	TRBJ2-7	TGTGCCAGCAGTTCCGGGACTAGGGCCTACGAGCAGTACTTC	CASSSGTRAYEQYF
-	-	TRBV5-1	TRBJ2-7	TGCGCCAGCAGCCGAATCCCAGGCCCCTACGAGCAGTACTTC	CASSRIPGPYEQYF
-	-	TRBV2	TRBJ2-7	TGTGCCAGCAGTGAAAGGGCCACTAAAGCTGGCTACGAGCAGTACTTC	CASSERATKAGYEQYF
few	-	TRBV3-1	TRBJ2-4	TGTGCCAGCAGCGAATCGGGCCGTATCAAAAACATTCAGTACTTC	CASSESGRIKNIQYF
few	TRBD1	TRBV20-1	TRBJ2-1	TGCAGTGAAAGAACAGGACCCGGGACAGGGTACAATGAGCAGTTCTTC	CSERTGPGTGYNEQFF
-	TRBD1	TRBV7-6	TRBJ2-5	TGTGCCAGCAGCTCCGACAGGGGAGGAAAGACCCAGTACTTC	CASSSDRGGKTQYF
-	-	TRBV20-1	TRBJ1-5	TGCAGTGCTAGAGACACCCGGACGTTTCAGCCCCAGCATTTT	CSARDTRTFQPQHF
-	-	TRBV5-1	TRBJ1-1	TGCGCCAGCAGCTTGTCCGGAAGGAACACTGAAGCTTTCTTT	CASSLSGRNTEAFF
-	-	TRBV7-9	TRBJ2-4	TGTGCCAGCAGCTTTCAACCGGGGGCCAAAAACATTCAGTACTTC	CASSFQPGAKNIQYF
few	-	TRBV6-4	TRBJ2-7	TGTGCCAGCAATCCTCGGACCTACGAGCAGTACTTC	CASNPRTYEQYF
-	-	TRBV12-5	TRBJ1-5	TGTGCTAGTGGTTTGGTACTAGGGTTCAATCAGCCCCAGCATTTT	CASGLVLGFNQPQHF
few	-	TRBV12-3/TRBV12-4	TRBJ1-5	TGTGCCAGCAGTTTCTACGGGGATCGCAATCAGCCCCAGCATTTT	CASSFYGDRNQPQHF
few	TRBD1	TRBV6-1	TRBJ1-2	TGTGCCAGCAGGAGGGACAGGGTCCATGGCTACACCTTC	CASRRDRVHGYTF
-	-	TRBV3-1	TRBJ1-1	TGTGCCAGCAGCCAAGATTACGGGGCGATTGAAGCTTTCTTT	CASSQDYGAIEAFF
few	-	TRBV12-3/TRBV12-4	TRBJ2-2	TGTGCCAGCACTCAGGTCGGGGAGCTGTTTTTT	CASTQVGELFF
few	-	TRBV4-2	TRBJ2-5	TGTGCCAGCAGCCAATTCGGGACGGAGACCCAGTACTTC	CASSQFGTETQYF
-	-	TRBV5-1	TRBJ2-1	TGCGCCAGCAGCTTCATGGGCGGAACTTCCTACAATGAGCAGTTCTTC	CASSFMGGTSYNEQFF
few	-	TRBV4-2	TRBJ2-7	TGTGCCAGCAGCCAAGAGGGGTTAGACTACGAGCAGTACTTC	CASSQEGLDYEQYF
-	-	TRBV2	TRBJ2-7	TGTGCCAGCACCGAACGACTGGTTGTACACGAGCAGTACTTC	CASTERLVVHEQYF
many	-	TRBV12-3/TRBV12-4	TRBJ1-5	TGTGCCAGCAGTCTATCCCGAACGGATCAGCCCCAGCATTTT	CASSLSRTDQPQHF
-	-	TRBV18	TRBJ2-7	TGTGCCAGCTCACCAAATGGATACGAGCAGTACTTC	CASSPNGYEQYF
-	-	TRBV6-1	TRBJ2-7	TGTGCCAGCAGTGAATTAACAGCCAAGGGCTACGAGCAGTACTTC	CASSELTAKGYEQYF
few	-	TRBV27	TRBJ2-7	TGTGCCAGCAGGCACCGGGACGTAGGCTACGAGCAGTACTTC	CASRHRDVGYEQYF
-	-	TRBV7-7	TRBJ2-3	TGTGCCAGCAGAGAGACAGCAACCGATACGCAGTATTTT	CASRETATDTQYF
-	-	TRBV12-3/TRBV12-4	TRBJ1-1	TGTGCCAGCAGTTCTGGTAGCCTATGGGTGAACACTGAAGCTTTCTTT	CASSSGSLWVNTEAFF
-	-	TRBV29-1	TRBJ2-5	TGCAGCGTTGAACGGACCCGGCTGTACCAAGAGACCCAGTACTTC	CSVERTRLYQETQYF
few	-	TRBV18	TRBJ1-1	TGTGCCAGCTCACCACGACCCCCTCCTGAAGCTTTCTTT	CASSPRPPPEAFF
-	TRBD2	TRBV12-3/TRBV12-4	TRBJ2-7	TGTGCCATCAGCTTGGGGCGGGGACTAGCGGGAGAGGGGACCTACGAGCAGTACTTC	CAISLGRGLAGEGTYEQYF
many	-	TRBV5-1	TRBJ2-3	TGCGCCAGCTCCGGTAGGAGCCTCACAGATACGCAGTATTTT	CASSGRSLTDTQYF
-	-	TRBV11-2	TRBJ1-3	TGTGCCAGCAGCTTAGTGGCCGGCCCCGGAGGTTGGTCTGGAAACACCATATATTTT	CASSLVAGPGGWSGNTIYF